The 9 T cell receptor beta chains in this list originate from one sample, sequenced in a study of T cell repertoires in cytomegalovirus infection. Each CDR3 protein gets one entry after TCRdb re-called the reads with MiXCR. There are roughly 860,000 distinct CDR3 sequences in the sample; less than 35% occur only once, and roughly an eighth lies in the top ten. Their target antigens are unknown. The sample here was cultured CD8+ T cells from PBMCs, taken from culture after CMV antigen stimulation. These receptors all come from a human donor in good health (CMV status not recorded). Some clones in this sample may be carry-over from other donors' samples.

Only a few counts were recorded for this clonotype. This sequence joins TRBV6-5 and TRBJ1-1; D is uncertain. The CDR3 is 16 residues long. The ends were cut back, 0 bases at V and 2 bases at J, with 13 bases in the middle. Germline V CDR1 and CDR2: MNHEY, SVGAGI. This CDR3 reads CASSYSNTGINTEAFF. The CDR3 DNA reads as TGTGCCAGCAGTTACTCAAATACCGGGATAAACACTGAAGCTTTCTTT.

This chain links TRBV6-5 with TRBJ2-1; 11 bases fit TRBD2. The CDR3 length is 17 residues. Germline V gene data show CDR1 as MNHEY and CDR2 as SVGAGI. Trimming removed 1 base from V and 4 bases from J; junction bases left unmatched: 6. This CDR3 reads CASSYWVAGGPYNEQFF. DNA of the CDR3: TGTGCCAGCAGTTACTGGGTAGCGGGGGGGCCATACAATGAGCAGTTCTTC.

This clonotype was picked up a small number of times. This chain links TRBV7-2 with TRBJ2-7; the D gene could be TRBD1 or TRBD2 (6 bases each). The CDR3 has 14 residues. V lost 10 bases, J lost 4 bases, and 20 bases lay in between. Germline V CDR1 and CDR2: SGHTA, FQGNSA. The DNA of the CDR3 is TGTGCCACTCGGGGGCAGGACGGCGGTTACGAGCAGTACTTC. This gives the protein CATRGQDGGYEQYF.

The chain is built from TRBV5-1 and TRBJ2-1, with no clear D. Germline loops: CDR1 SGHRS, CDR2 YFSETQ. The ends were cut back, 2 bases at V and 9 bases at J, with 18 bases in the middle. This CDR3 region has 15 residues. CDR3 nucleotides: TGCGCCAGCAGCTTCAATACTCCGAGCCGGTTTGAGCAGTTCTTC. Its protein product is CASSFNTPSRFEQFF.

This clonotype was seen a few times. The chain uses TRBV4-1 and TRBJ2-7; 9 bases line up with TRBD1. The CDR3 loop spans 16 amino acids. The trim removed 1 base at V and 0 bases at J, leaving 4 bases unmatched. Germline V gives CDR1 MGHRA, CDR2 YSYEKL. The CDR3 coding sequence is TGCGCCAGCAGCCAAGCGGGACAGGGCGTCTCCTACGAGCAGTACTTC. It yields the protein CASSQAGQGVSYEQYF.

This clonotype appeared once. The DNA of the CDR3 is TGTGCCAGCAGTCGCCGCGAAGGGATGAACACTGAAGCTTTCTTT. Amino acid sequence: CASSRREGMNTEAFF. This sequence joins TRBV27 and TRBJ1-1; D is unresolved. CDR1 and CDR2 (germline): MNHEY, SMNVEV (reference sequence). The V gene lost 5 bases and the J gene lost 0 bases, with 13 bases spanning the gap. This CDR3 comprises 15 residues.

The V and J genes are TRBV12-3 or TRBV12-4 and TRBJ2-7; maybe TRBD1 (6 bases). V gave up 5 bases and J gave up 3 bases, with 14 bases separating them. This CDR3 is 14 amino acids long. CDR3 DNA: TGTGCCAGCAGTGGAGCGACAGGATACTACGAGCAGTACTTC. As protein: CASSGATGYYEQYF.

This chain uses TRBV5-4 with TRBJ2-1; the D gene is possibly TRBD2 (7 bases). V lost 0 bases and J 6 bases, leaving 16 bases between the germline ends. The CDR3 covers 16 residues. From germline, CDR1 is SGHNT and CDR2 YYREEE (reference sequence). CDR3 coding DNA: TGTGCCAGCAGCTTGGACGGTGGGGGGGCCTTCAATGAGCAGTTCTTC. Its protein product is CASSLDGGGAFNEQFF.

The chain uses TRBV20-1 and TRBJ1-1; 7 nucleotides match TRBD1. The CDR3 covers 15 residues. The trim removed 2 bases at V and 1 base at J, leaving 7 bases unmatched. CDR1 DFQATT and CDR2 SNEGSKA come from the germline V gene (reference sequence). The CDR3 here is CSARSQDRKNTEAFF. The CDR3 region has the DNA TGCAGTGCTAGATCGCAGGACAGGAAGAACACTGAAGCTTTCTTT.